These 17 T cell receptor beta chains originate from one sample sequenced in a study of T cell responses to AZD1222 COVID-19 vaccine (dated by TCRdb to 2020 to 2022). Libraries were made using the immunoSEQ multiplex PCR assay. In TCRdb, the immuneACCESS table is reduced to in-frame sequences with V and J assigned. These tables do not hold every clone; where another copy was compared, an unresolved V gene accounts for under half, and the others remain unexplained. The sample contains 90,000 to 130,000 clones, 94% of them found a single time. The ten biggest clones cover around 2.8% of the sample. The sample's time point label, decoded: about 28 days (+/-7) after the second vaccine dose. The sequencing here drew on peripheral blood, taken 28 days after the second AZD1222 dose. The origin of the receptors is an adult who received the AZD1222 COVID-19 vaccine.

This clone was observed a single time. V is TRBV6-5 and J is TRBJ1-1; 7 positions agree with TRBD1. The germline V gene encodes CDR1 MNHEY and CDR2 SVGAGI. With V trimmed by 5 bases and J by 2 bases, 8 bases remained unmatched. There are 15 residues in the CDR3. CDR3 residues: CASSRRTGANTEAFF. DNA for the CDR3: TGTGCCAGCAGTAGGCGCACAGGGGCAAACACTGAAGCTTTCTTT.

This chain links TRBV27 with TRBJ2-1, with D perhaps matching TRBD1 or TRBD2 (5 bases each). Trimming took off 2 bases at V and 2 bases at J, with 10 bases between the two ends. Germline V gives CDR1 MNHEY, CDR2 SMNVEV (reference sequence). The CDR3 sequence is 15 residues long. The CDR3 coding sequence is TGTGCCAGCAGTTTAGAGGGGCTAGCCTACAATGAGCAGTTCTTC. As protein: CASSLEGLAYNEQFF.

The rearrangement links TRBV28 to TRBJ1-2; D gene uncertain. V was shortened by 2 bases and J by 4 bases, with 11 bases between the two germline ends. Germline values: CDR1 MDHEN, CDR2 SYDVKM. The CDR3 is 14 residues long. CDR3 DNA: TGTGCCAGCAGTTTAGCTGCGTTGATCTATGGCTACACCTTC. Translated, it gives CASSLAALIYGYTF.

This chain connects TRBV6-4 to TRBJ2-3; 7 nucleotides line up with TRBD2. CDR1 and CDR2 from the germline V gene are MRHNA and SNTAGT. This CDR3 contains 15 residues. Germline trimming cut 2 bases from V and 0 bases from J; bases unmatched to any gene: 2. DNA for the CDR3: TGTGCCAGCAGTGACCAAGCGGGGAGCACAGATACGCAGTATTTT. Protein sequence: CASSDQAGSTDTQYF.

The chain recombines TRBV13 with TRBJ1-1, with D perhaps matching TRBD1 (5 bases). V was shortened by 3 bases and J by 14 bases, with 16 bases between the two germline ends. The CDR3 consists of 12 residues. Germline V gene lookup returns CDR1 PRHDT and CDR2 FYEKMQ (reference sequence). CDR3 DNA: TGTGCCAGCAGCTTCCACGGGACCCGGGGATTCTTT. It yields the protein CASSFHGTRGFF.

This clone was counted a single time. The junction does not match germline at one end; this may be a read error. The chain links TRBV5-4 to TRBJ1-6, with 9 bases identical to TRBD1. Germline loops: CDR1 SGHNT, CDR2 YYREEE (reference sequence). There are 15 residues in the CDR3. CDR3 nucleotides: TGTGCCAGCAGTTTGGACAGGGGAGTTAATTCACCCCTCCACTTT. This translates into CASSLDRGVNSPLHF.

J is TRBJ1-2 and V is TRBV6-1; maybe TRBD1 (6 bases). The germline V and J ends were trimmed by 8 bases and 8 bases, with 21 bases remaining between them. CDR1 and CDR2 from the germline V gene are MNHNS and SASEGT. The CDR3 is made up of 14 amino acids. CDR3 DNA sequence: TGTGCCAGCTCTTCTTACAGGGTAACGGTAGGCTACACCTTC. Translated: CASSSYRVTVGYTF.

V and J are TRBV2 and TRBJ2-7; weak D call: TRBD1 (6 bases). The V gene lost 4 bases and the J gene lost 9 bases, with 25 bases spanning the gap. The CDR3 spans 16 residues. Looked up from germline, CDR1 is SNHLY and CDR2 is FYNNEI. CDR3 nucleotide sequence: TGTGCCAGCAGTGTAAAAGGGACAATGCCCCGGGTTGGGCAGTACTTC. It specifies CASSVKGTMPRVGQYF.

The CDR3 protein is CASSVGTVGGEQYF. The CDR3 region has the DNA TGCGCCAGCAGCGTGGGGACGGTAGGGGGTGAGCAGTACTTC. The chain joins TRBV5-1 to TRBJ2-7, with a weak D call TRBD1 (6 bases). CDR1 and CDR2 from the germline V gene are SGHRS and YFSETQ. The V end lost 4 bases, the J end lost 7 bases, and 18 bases lay between the germline ends. The CDR3 loop spans 14 amino acids. Supplemented by reference TRBV5-1 and TRBJ2-7, the full variable domain reads KAGVTQTPRYLIKTRGQQVTLSCSPISGHRSVSWYQQTPGQGLQFLFEYFSETQRNKGNFPGRFSGRQFSNSRSEMNVSTLELGDSALYLCASSVGTVGGEQYFGPGTRLTVT.

The chain joins TRBV3-1 (or the pseudogene TRBV3-2) to TRBJ2-7, with D unresolved. Trimming took 4 bases from V and 4 from J, leaving 5 bases between them. Germline values: CDR1 LGHDT, CDR2 YNNKEL (reference sequence). CDR3 length equals 11 residues. The CDR3 spells CASSLLYEQYF. The CDR3 DNA reads TGTGCCAGCAGCCTCCTATACGAGCAGTACTTC.

The sample holds one count of this clone. The chain uses TRBV4-1 and TRBJ2-6; D gene uncertain. This CDR3 is built from 14 residues. Germline V lookup: CDR1 MGHRA, CDR2 YSYEKL. Trimming left V 4 bases short and J 5 bases short, with 9 bases between. The CDR3 protein is CASSPDSRANVLTF. The CDR3 nucleotides are TGCGCCAGCAGCCCCGACTCCCGGGCCAACGTCCTGACTTTC.

The chain combines TRBV5-4 with TRBJ1-2; no firm D call. Germline assignment: CDR1 SGHNT and CDR2 YYREEE (reference sequence). V shed 5 bases and J shed 8 bases, with 16 bases lying between them. CDR3 size: 13 residues. Here the CDR3 DNA reads TGTGCCAGCAGTCCGGACCGAAGTGGAGGCTACACCTTC. Translation gives CASSPDRSGGYTF.

V usage is TRBV19 and J usage is TRBJ1-2; TRBD1 matches 9 bases. After removal of 9 bases from V and 1 base from J, the junction contained 9 bases not matched to a gene. CDR1 is LNHDA, CDR2 SQIVND, per germline (reference sequence). CDR3 length equals 15 residues. This CDR3 is CASTGTGLVNYGYTF. The DNA of the CDR3 is TGTGCCAGCACGGGGACAGGGCTCGTTAACTATGGCTACACCTTC.

The chain carries TRBV4-1 and TRBJ2-7, with D hard to call. Deletions cut 1 base from V and 2 bases from J, with 12 bases between. From germline, CDR1 is MGHRA and CDR2 YSYEKL. There are 15 residues in the CDR3. The CDR3 here is CASSQVVQATYEQYF. CDR3 nucleotide sequence: TGCGCCAGCAGCCAAGTAGTACAAGCAACCTACGAGCAGTACTTC.

This chain links TRBV4-1 with TRBJ2-7; D is unclear. Trimming pared 2 bases from V and 2 bases from J, leaving 10 bases between. This CDR3 spans 14 amino acids. Germline CDR1 and CDR2: MGHRA and YSYEKL. Written as DNA, the CDR3 is TGCGCCAGCAGCCAACATGATTCTCCCTACGAGCAGTACTTC. Its protein product is CASSQHDSPYEQYF.

The V call is TRBV5-6, the J call TRBJ2-5; no reliable D call. The V gene's germline CDR1 is SGHDT and CDR2 YYEEEE. CDR3 length: 15 residues. V lost 0 bases and J lost 3, with 12 bases in between. The CDR3: CASSLDSLRKETQYF. The CDR3 DNA is TGTGCCAGCAGCTTGGACAGTTTGAGGAAAGAGACCCAGTACTTC.

The chain uses TRBV28 and TRBJ1-2; D remains ambiguous. Trimming left V 3 bases short and J 8 bases short, with 16 bases between. This CDR3 is built from 14 residues. Germline lookup yields CDR1 MDHEN and CDR2 SYDVKM. The CDR3 loop is CASSFRQRTFGYTF. The CDR3 DNA is TGTGCCAGCAGTTTTCGCCAAAGGACGTTCGGCTACACCTTC.